The sequence of this TCR beta chain was determined in a study of radiotherapy plus CTLA-4 blockade in lung cancer. Data came from immunoSEQ multiplex PCR; TCRdb stores just in-frame clones and leaves some out. The table shows 9,500 to 15,000 clones, with roughly 80% occurring only once. This CDR3 region has 14 residues. Germline V CDR1 and CDR2: SGDLS, YYNGEE. Unmatched junction bases numbered 10, after V lost 3 bases and J lost 8 bases. The receptor's source is a human donor with non-small cell lung cancer that progressed on radiotherapy plus ipilimumab. The chain is built from TRBV9 and TRBJ1-2; TRBD1 matches at 7 bases. The specimen was peripheral blood, collected from a patient treated with radiotherapy plus ipilimumab. Written as DNA, the CDR3 is TGTGCCAGCAGCGCCCCAACAGGGGTAATAGGCTACACCTTC. Its translation is CASSAPTGVIGYTF.